This T cell receptor (beta chain) derives from a study of blood T cell repertoires in COVID-19. Study-wide background: T cells, B-cell-depleted T cells, or PBMCs supplied cDNA or gDNA.

This clone was recorded once. In the original analysis: Scientists estimated how many nucleated cells there were by amplifying reference gene primers. Sequencing used immunoSEQ multiplex PCR; TCRdb keeps in-frame clones, though not all of them. V and J calls and clone size come straight from that table; D and trimming were deduced from the DNA. The sample records some 250,000 clones, roughly 86% being singletons. V gave up 0 bases and J gave up 3 bases; unmatched junction bases: 1. Per germline, CDR1 SGDLS and CDR2 YYNGEE. The CDR3 runs to 15 residues. The chain employs TRBV9 and TRBJ1-3; 9 bases line up with TRBD1. The clonotype originates from a woman in her twenties or thirties who had recovered from COVID-19. Sequencing was performed on peripheral blood. Written as DNA, the CDR3 is TGTGCCAGCAGCGTAGGGGACAGGGATGGAAACACCATATATTTT. It encodes CASSVGDRDGNTIYF.